This TCR beta chain was identified in a study of CD4+ T cells in melanoma. V lost 8 bases to trimming and J lost 0 bases, with 14 bases between them. CDR1 is MNHNS and CDR2 is SASEGT in the germline V gene. This CDR3 is built from 14 residues. About this clone: What it binds is unknown.

General study results and limits: Diverse differentiation states were reported for melanoma neoantigen-specific CD4+ T cells. A reported correlation linked neoantigen-specific CD4+ T cells to CD8+, macrophage and B cell function.

Generated by immunoSEQ multiplex PCR, the TCRdb table keeps only in-frame clones and is missing some. The sample records about 8,900 clones, approximately 70% being singletons. The V gene is TRBV6-1, the J gene TRBJ2-7; tentative D call: TRBD2 (7 bases). The sample comprised cells from a culture (not recorded whether cultured in vitro). The sequence was collected from a human donor with melanoma. The CDR3 region is CASSRGGSSYEQYF. CDR3 coding DNA: TGTGCCAGCTCCCGCGGGGGCTCCTCCTACGAGCAGTACTTC.